These T cell receptor beta chains were read from a single sample in a study of cytomegalovirus exposure and HLA in healthy donors. The protocol was immunoSEQ multiplex PCR, while the TCRdb copy is restricted to in-frame clones and leaves out a portion. This sample's clone table lists about 67,000 clones. Sequenced: PBMCs. The receptors originated from a young woman in good health and CMV-seronegative. Both conserved end residues are part of each CDR3. D genes are given only for firm matches.

>TRBV6-4|TRBD2|TRBJ2-2
TGTGCCAGCAGTGAGGTAGCGGGAGGCACCGGGGAGCTGTTTTTT
CASSEVAGGTGELFF
>TRBV6-5|NA|TRBJ1-1
TGTGCCAGCAGTTCGACAGTGCTAGTAATGAACACTGAAGCTTTCTTT
CASSSTVLVMNTEAFF
>TRBV5-6|NA|TRBJ2-7
TGTGCCAGCAGCCCCGCCAGACTAGTTTTGGGACTTTACGAGCAGTACTTC
CASSPARLVLGLYEQYF
>TRBV7-9|TRBD1|TRBJ2-1
TGTGCCAGCAGCTCCCCGGGACAGGGCTACAATGAGCAGTTCTTC
CASSSPGQGYNEQFF
>TRBV18|TRBD1|TRBJ1-1
TGTGCCAGCTCACCTGGGACAGGGTGGGGGAACACTGAAGCTTTCTTT
CASSPGTGWGNTEAFF
>TRBV23-1|NA|TRBJ1-2
TGCGCCACCCCCCTATGTGGGAGCTATGGCTACACCTTC
CATPLCGSYGYTF
>TRBV29-1|NA|TRBJ2-5
TGCAGCGCTACAGGGAGGGGAGAGACCCAGTACTTC
CSATGRGETQYF
>TRBV27|NA|TRBJ2-7
TGTGCCAGCAGTAGGGGTGGGAACGAGCAGTACTTC
CASSRGGNEQYF
>TRBV29-1|NA|TRBJ2-7
TGCAGCGTTGAAGCCGGGGAAGGCTCCTACGAGCAGTACTTC
CSVEAGEGSYEQYF
>TRBV28|TRBD2|TRBJ2-7
TGTGCCAGCACCCGGGGACTAGCGGCAATCTACGAGCAGTACTTC
CASTRGLAAIYEQYF
>TRBV5-1|TRBD1|TRBJ1-5
TGCGCCAGCAGCCCTGGACAGGACAATCAGCCCCAGCATTTT
CASSPGQDNQPQHF
>TRBV18|NA|TRBJ1-2
TGTGCCAGCTCACCTACGGGGGTCGATGGCTACACCTTC
CASSPTGVDGYTF
>TRBV19|NA|TRBJ2-7
TGTGCCAGTAGTAGGGCGAACAGGCGATCCGCCTACGAGCAGTACTTC
CASSRANRRSAYEQYF
>TRBV19|NA|TRBJ1-2
TGTGCCAGTAGCGAGGGCGGCCCCCGCGGCTACACCTTC
CASSEGGPRGYTF
>TRBV6-4|TRBD1|TRBJ1-4
TGTGCCAGCAGTGAGGCAGGGGGCTTTGAAAAACTGTTTTTT
CASSEAGGFEKLFF
>TRBV9|NA|TRBJ1-5
TGTGCCAGCAGCGTAGGGACTCGGGGAAATCAGCCCCAGCATTTT
CASSVGTRGNQPQHF
>TRBV4-3|NA|TRBJ1-6
TGCGCCAGCAGCCCCCTATTATTACAGGGTTCAAGATCACCCCTCCACTTT
CASSPLLLQGSRSPLHF
>TRBV29-1|NA|TRBJ2-5
TGCAGCGTTGAGATGGACACCGAAGAGACCCAGTACTTC
CSVEMDTEETQYF
>TRBV9|NA|TRBJ2-2
TGTGCCAGCAGCGTAGCTACTTCTTCCGGGGAGCTGTTTTTT
CASSVATSSGELFF
>TRBV5-1|NA|TRBJ1-1
TGCGCCAGCAGTGACGGAGCGGGGGTGAACACTGAAGCTTTCTTT
CASSDGAGVNTEAFF
>TRBV7-6|NA|TRBJ1-4
TGTGCCAGCAGCTTAGAGCGTGGCGGCGGAACCGAAAAACTGTTTTTT
CASSLERGGGTEKLFF
>TRBV6-5|NA|TRBJ2-7
TGTGCCAGCAGTTACTCATCAGGGCACCGAGGCTACGAGCAGTACTTC
CASSYSSGHRGYEQYF
>TRBV11-2|TRBD1|TRBJ2-5
TGTGCCAGCAGCCGTTTAGGCGGGACAGGGCTACAAGAGACCCAGTACTTC
CASSRLGGTGLQETQYF
>TRBV5-6|NA|TRBJ2-7
TGTGCCAGCAGCCAACAGGGCTACGAGCAGTACTTC
CASSQQGYEQYF
>TRBV30|TRBD2|TRBJ2-1
TGTGCCTGGACCCGCGGGGGGTACAATGAGCAGTTCTTC
CAWTRGGYNEQFF
>TRBV15|TRBD1|TRBJ1-5
TGTGCCACCAGCAAGGGACAGGCGTCGGGTCAGCCCCAGCATTTT
CATSKGQASGQPQHF
>TRBV30|TRBD1|TRBJ2-2
TGTGCCAGTCGACAGGGAGCGAACACCGGGGAGCTGTTTTTT
CASRQGANTGELFF
>TRBV27|NA|TRBJ2-3
TGTGCCAGCAGTTTCAAAAGCGGGAGCACAGATACGCAGTATTTT
CASSFKSGSTDTQYF
>TRBV10-3|NA|TRBJ1-1
TGTGCCATCAGAAAGGGGTCAGGGACTGAAGCTTTCTTT
CAIRKGSGTEAFF
>TRBV5-1|NA|TRBJ2-5
TGCGCCAGCAGCATTCCGCAGGGAGAGACCCAGTACTTC
CASSIPQGETQYF
>TRBV2|TRBD1|TRBJ1-5
TGTGCCAGCAGTTCCAGGGGGGATGTGCAGCCCCAGCATTTT
CASSSRGDVQPQHF
>TRBV5-1|TRBD1|TRBJ2-3
TGCGCCAGCAGCTTGGGACAGGACAGGATTCGCACAGATACGCAGTATTTT
CASSLGQDRIRTDTQYF
>TRBV30|NA|TRBJ1-4
TGTGCCTGGACCCCGGGAACTGAAAAACTGTTTTTT
CAWTPGTEKLFF
>TRBV27|NA|TRBJ1-1
TGTGCCAGCAGTTTGGACACTCCCTTTAACACTGAAGCTTTCTTT
CASSLDTPFNTEAFF
>TRBV4-1|NA|TRBJ1-2
TGCGCCAGCAGCCCTTCGACTGTACACGGGGGGGATGGCTACACCTTC
CASSPSTVHGGDGYTF
>TRBV9|NA|TRBJ2-5
TGTGCCAGCAGCGTAGCAGGGTCAGCCCCCCAAGAGACCCAGTACTTC
CASSVAGSAPQETQYF
>TRBV6-1|NA|TRBJ2-7
TGTGCCAGCAATCCCCGAGGGACTTATTCCTACGAGCAGTACTTC
CASNPRGTYSYEQYF
>TRBV6-1|NA|TRBJ1-5
TGTGCCAGCAGGGGGGGGACCGTAGATCAGCCCCAGCATTTT
CASRGGTVDQPQHF
>TRBV7-9|NA|TRBJ2-7
TGTGCCAGCAGCTTGGCGGGACGGACCTACGAGCAGTACTTC
CASSLAGRTYEQYF
>TRBV7-3|TRBD1|TRBJ1-1
TGTGCCAGCAGCCTTGGGACAGCGAACACTGAAGCTTTCTTT
CASSLGTANTEAFF
>TRBV7-3|NA|TRBJ2-5
TGTGCCAGCAGCTTAAGCCCCGGTGGGACCCAGTACTTC
CASSLSPGGTQYF
>TRBV5-1|TRBD1|TRBJ2-1
TGCGCCAGCAGCACCGGGACAGGGGGCAACAATGAGCAGTTCTTC
CASSTGTGGNNEQFF
>TRBV2|TRBD1|TRBJ1-5
TGTGCCAGCACGGGACAGGGACATCAGCCCCAGCATTTT
CASTGQGHQPQHF
>TRBV6-6|NA|TRBJ2-7
TGTGCCACCTTCCTGGCGGGAAGTCCGGACGAGCAGTACTTC
CATFLAGSPDEQYF
>TRBV7-9|TRBD2|TRBJ2-4
TGTGCCAGCAGCTCAGCGGGAGGGGCCAAAAACATTCAGTACTTC
CASSSAGGAKNIQYF
>TRBV5-5|TRBD2|TRBJ2-7
TGTGCCAGCAGCCCGGGGGGGGCCTACGAGCAGTACTTC
CASSPGGAYEQYF
>TRBV21-1|NA|TRBJ1-4
TGTGCCAGCACCAAAGAGGAGGGTTTTGCAACTAATGAAAAACTGTTTTTT
CASTKEEGFATNEKLFF
>TRBV18|TRBD1|TRBJ1-1
TGTGCCAGCTCACCATTCCGGGACAGGGTTTTGACTGAAGATTTCTTT
CASSPFRDRVLTEDFF
>TRBV12-5|NA|TRBJ1-1
TGTGCTAGTCGGGGGAACACTGAAGCTTTCTTT
CASRGNTEAFF
>TRBV30|NA|TRBJ2-2
TGTGCCATAACAGGGAGGGGGAACACCGGGGAGCTGTTTTTT
CAITGRGNTGELFF
>TRBV11-3|TRBD2|TRBJ2-7
TGTGCCAGCAGCTTAGACAAACGGACTAGCCCCCACTGTCACGAGCAGTACTTC
CASSLDKRTSPHCHEQYF
>TRBV30|NA|TRBJ1-3
TGTGCCTGGAACAGGGACCCGGGAAACACCATATATTTT
CAWNRDPGNTIYF
>TRBV18|NA|TRBJ1-5
TGTGCCAGCTCGCCCACAGGCGACAATCAGCCCCAGCATTTT
CASSPTGDNQPQHF